This T cell receptor beta chain was identified during a study of T cell responses to AZD1222 COVID-19 vaccine. Study-level findings and limits: After the peak T cell response, and only then, were repertoires sampled. Recipients of AZD1222 seropositive at baseline numbered only 5 to 7.

Trimming cost V 7 bases and J 0 bases, with 14 bases left between them. Looked up from germline, CDR1 is SQVTM and CDR2 is ANQGSEA. The CDR3 spans 14 residues. Using immunoSEQ multiplex PCR, the repertoire was profiled, and TCRdb retains in-frame clones only, with some absent. The sample has 100,000 to 150,000 clones, 75% to 90% seen once; the top ten hold about 5.6%. Points on this clone: The antigen remains undetermined.

Sequencing was performed on peripheral blood, taken on day 0 of AZD1222 vaccination. This chain connects TRBV29-1 to TRBJ2-3, with TRBD2 as a possible D gene (5 bases). The TCR sequence derives from an adult in good health. The CDR3 loop is CSAPGGPSTDTQYF. The CDR3, as DNA: TGCAGCGCCCCTGGCGGGCCCAGCACAGATACGCAGTATTTT.